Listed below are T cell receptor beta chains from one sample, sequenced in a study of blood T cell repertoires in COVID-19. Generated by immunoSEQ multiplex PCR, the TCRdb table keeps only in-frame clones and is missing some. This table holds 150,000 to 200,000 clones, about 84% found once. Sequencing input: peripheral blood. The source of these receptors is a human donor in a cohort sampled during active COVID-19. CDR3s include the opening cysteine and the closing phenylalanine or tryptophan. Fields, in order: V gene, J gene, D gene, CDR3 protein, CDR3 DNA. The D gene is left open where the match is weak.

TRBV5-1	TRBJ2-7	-	CASSLRGSEQYF	TGCGCCAGCAGCTTGAGAGGCTCCGAGCAGTACTTC
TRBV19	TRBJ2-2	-	CASSEGRGQINTGELFF	TGTGCCAGTTCCGAGGGGCGGGGACAGATTAACACCGGGGAGCTGTTTTTT
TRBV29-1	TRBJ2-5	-	CSVLGALLRETQYF	TGCAGCGTTCTGGGCGCGCTCCTAAGGGAGACCCAGTACTTC
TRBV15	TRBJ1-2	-	CATSRDRVEGMGYTF	TGTGCCACCAGCAGAGATAGAGTCGAGGGTATGGGCTACACCTTC
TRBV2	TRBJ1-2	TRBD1	CASRGGQGAAYGYTF	TGTGCCAGCAGAGGGGGACAGGGGGCGGCCTATGGCTACACCTTC
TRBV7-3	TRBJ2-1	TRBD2	CASRPSGGDNEQFF	TGTGCCAGCAGACCTAGCGGGGGTGACAATGAGCAGTTCTTC
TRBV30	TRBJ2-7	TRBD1	CAWSPPGQGYEQYF	TGTGCCTGGAGTCCCCCGGGACAGGGCTACGAGCAGTACTTC
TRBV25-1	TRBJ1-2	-	CASSEYAGSYGYTF	TGTGCCAGCAGTGAATATGCGGGCAGCTATGGCTACACCTTC
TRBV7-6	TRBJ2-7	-	CASSPSRAYISYEQYF	TGTGCCAGCAGCCCCAGCAGGGCCTATATCTCCTACGAGCAGTACTTC
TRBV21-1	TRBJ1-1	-	CASSYYRGDNEAFF	TGTGCCAGCAGCTACTACAGGGGGGACAATGAAGCTTTCTTT
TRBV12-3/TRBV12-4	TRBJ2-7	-	CASSSRAGYEQYF	TGTGCCAGCAGTTCACGAGCGGGCTACGAGCAGTACTTC
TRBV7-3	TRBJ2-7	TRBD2	CASSPSGARHEQYF	TGTGCCAGCAGCCCAAGCGGGGCCCGCCACGAGCAGTACTTC
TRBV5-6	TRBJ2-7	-	CASGAGRGWEQYF	TGTGCCAGCGGGGCCGGAAGGGGATGGGAGCAGTACTTC